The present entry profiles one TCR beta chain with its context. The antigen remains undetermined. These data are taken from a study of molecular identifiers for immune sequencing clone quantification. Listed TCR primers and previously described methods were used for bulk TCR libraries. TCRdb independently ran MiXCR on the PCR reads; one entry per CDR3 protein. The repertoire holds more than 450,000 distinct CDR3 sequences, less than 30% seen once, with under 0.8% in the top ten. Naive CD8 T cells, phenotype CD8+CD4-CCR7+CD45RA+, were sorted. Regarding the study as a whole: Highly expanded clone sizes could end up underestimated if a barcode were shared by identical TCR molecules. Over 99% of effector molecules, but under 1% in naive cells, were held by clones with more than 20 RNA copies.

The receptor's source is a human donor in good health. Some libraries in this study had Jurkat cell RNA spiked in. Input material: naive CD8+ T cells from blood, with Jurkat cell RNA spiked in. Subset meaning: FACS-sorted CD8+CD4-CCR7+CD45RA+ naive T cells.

The CDR3 protein is CASSPTPSGTGFFAGELFF. CDR3 in DNA: TGTGCCAGCAGTCCCACCCCCTCTGGGACAGGGTTTTTCGCCGGGGAGCTGTTTTTT. The chain links TRBV12-3 or TRBV12-4 to TRBJ2-2; 9 bases fit TRBD1. The CDR3 totals 19 residues. Unmatched junction bases numbered 19, after V lost 5 bases and J lost 6 bases.